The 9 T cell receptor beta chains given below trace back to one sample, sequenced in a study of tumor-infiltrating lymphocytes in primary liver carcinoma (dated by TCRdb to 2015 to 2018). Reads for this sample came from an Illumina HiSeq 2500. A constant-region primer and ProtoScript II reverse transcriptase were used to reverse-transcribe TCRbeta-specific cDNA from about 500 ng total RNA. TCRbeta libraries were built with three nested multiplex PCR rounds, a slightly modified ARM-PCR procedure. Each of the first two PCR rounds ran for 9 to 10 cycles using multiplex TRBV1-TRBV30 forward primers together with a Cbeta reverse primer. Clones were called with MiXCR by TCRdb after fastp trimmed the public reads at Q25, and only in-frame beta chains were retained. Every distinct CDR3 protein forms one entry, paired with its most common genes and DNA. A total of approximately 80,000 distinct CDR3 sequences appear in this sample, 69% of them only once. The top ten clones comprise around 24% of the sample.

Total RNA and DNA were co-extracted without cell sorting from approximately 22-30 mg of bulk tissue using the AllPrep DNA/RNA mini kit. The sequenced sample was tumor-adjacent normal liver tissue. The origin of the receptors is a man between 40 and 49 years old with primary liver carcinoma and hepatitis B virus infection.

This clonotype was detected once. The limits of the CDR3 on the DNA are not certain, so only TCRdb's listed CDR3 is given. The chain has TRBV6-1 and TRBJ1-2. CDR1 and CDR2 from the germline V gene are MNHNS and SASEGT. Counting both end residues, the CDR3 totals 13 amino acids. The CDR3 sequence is CDSSGLQHYGCTF.

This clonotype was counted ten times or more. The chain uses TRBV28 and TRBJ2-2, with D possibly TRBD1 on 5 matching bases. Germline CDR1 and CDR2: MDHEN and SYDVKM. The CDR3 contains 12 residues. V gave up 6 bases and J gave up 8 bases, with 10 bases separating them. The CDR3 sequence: CASREGAGELFF. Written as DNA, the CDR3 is TGTGCCAGCAGGGAAGGGGCTGGGGAGCTGTTTTTT.

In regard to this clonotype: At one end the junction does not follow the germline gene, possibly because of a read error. CDR3 in DNA: TGTGCCAACAGCCTTCAGTGGCGGAGCTCCTACGAGCAGTACTTC. This encodes CANSLQWRSSYEQYF. The chain is built from TRBV4-2 and TRBJ2-7, with D hard to call. Germline CDR1 is LGHNA and CDR2 is YNFKEQ. The CDR3 totals 15 residues.

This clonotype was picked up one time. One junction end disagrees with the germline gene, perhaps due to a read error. CDR3 nucleotides: TGTGCCAGCACCCCGTGGGAAAACCTGTTTTTT. Its protein product is CASTPWENLFF. This sequence joins TRBV28 and TRBJ1-4; D is unclear. Germline CDR1 MDHEN, CDR2 SYDVKM. The CDR3 is 11 residues long.

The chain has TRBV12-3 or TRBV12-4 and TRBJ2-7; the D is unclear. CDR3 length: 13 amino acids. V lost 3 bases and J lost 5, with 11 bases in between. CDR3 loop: CASSFDFIHEQYF. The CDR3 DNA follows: TGTGCCAGCAGTTTTGACTTTATCCACGAGCAGTACTTC.

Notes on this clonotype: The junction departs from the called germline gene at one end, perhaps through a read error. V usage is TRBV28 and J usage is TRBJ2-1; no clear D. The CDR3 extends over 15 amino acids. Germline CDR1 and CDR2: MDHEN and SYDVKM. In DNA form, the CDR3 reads TGTGCCAGCAGTTTTAAGGCGATAACGTACAATGAGCAGTCCTTC. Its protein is CASSFKAITYNEQSF.

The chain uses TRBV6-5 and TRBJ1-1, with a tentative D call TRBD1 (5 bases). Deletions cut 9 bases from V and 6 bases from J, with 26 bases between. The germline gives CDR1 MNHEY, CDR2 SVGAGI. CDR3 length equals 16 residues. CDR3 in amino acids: CASSPKRQSPRPEAFF. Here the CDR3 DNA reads TGTGCCAGTAGTCCCAAACGACAGTCCCCTAGGCCTGAAGCTTTCTTT.

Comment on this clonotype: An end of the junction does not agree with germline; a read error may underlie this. In nucleotides, the CDR3 is TGTGCCAACAGTTACTCTAGCGGGGACACAGATACGCAGTATTTT. Protein sequence: CANSYSSGDTDTQYF. The chain combines TRBV6-5 with TRBJ2-3; 9 bases map to TRBD2. CDR1 MNHEY and CDR2 SVGAGI come from the germline V gene. This CDR3 is 15 amino acids long.

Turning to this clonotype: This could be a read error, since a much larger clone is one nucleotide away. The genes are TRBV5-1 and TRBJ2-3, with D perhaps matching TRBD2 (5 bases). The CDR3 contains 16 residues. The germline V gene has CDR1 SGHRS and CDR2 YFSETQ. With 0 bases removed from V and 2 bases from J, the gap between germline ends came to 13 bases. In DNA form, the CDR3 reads TGCGCCAGCAGCTTGGACGCAGCTCGGGACACAGATACGCAGTATTTT. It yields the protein CASSLDAARDTDTQYF.